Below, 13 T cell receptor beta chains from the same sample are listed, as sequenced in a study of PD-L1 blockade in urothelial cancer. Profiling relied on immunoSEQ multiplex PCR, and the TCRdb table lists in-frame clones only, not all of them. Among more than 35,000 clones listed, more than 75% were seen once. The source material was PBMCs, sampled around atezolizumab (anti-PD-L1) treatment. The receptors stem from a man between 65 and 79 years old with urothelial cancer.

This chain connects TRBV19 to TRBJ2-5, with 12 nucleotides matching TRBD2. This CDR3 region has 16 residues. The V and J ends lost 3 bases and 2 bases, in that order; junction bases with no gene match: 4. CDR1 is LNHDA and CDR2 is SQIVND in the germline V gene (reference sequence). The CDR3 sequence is CASSMRTSGAQETQYF. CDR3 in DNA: TGTGCCAGTAGTATGAGGACTAGCGGGGCGCAAGAGACCCAGTACTTC.

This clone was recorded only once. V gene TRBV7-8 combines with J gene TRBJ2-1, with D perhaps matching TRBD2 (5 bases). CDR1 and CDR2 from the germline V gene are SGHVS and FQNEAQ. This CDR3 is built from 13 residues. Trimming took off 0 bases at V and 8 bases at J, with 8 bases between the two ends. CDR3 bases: TGTGCCAGCAGCTTAGCGCCGGGGTATGAGCAGTTCTTC. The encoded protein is CASSLAPGYEQFF.

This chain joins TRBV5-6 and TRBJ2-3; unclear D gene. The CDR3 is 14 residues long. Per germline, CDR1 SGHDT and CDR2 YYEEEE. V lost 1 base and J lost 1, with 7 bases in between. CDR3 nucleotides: TGTGCCAGCAGCTTGACAAGTCGCACAGATACGCAGTATTTT. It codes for CASSLTSRTDTQYF. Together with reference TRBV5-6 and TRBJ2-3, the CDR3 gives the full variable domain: DAGVTQSPTHLIKTRGQQVTLRCSPKSGHDTVSWYQQALGQGPQFIFQYYEEEERQRGNFPDRFSGHQFPNYSSELNVNALLLGDSALYLCASSLTSRTDTQYFGPGTRLTVL.

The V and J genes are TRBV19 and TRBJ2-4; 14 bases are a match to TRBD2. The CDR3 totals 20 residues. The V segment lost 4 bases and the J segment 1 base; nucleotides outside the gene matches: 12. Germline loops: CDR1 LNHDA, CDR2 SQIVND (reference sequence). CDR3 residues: CASSRQLTSGGAVAKNIQYF. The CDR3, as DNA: TGTGCCAGTAGTAGACAGCTGACTAGCGGGGGGGCCGTGGCCAAAAACATTCAGTACTTC. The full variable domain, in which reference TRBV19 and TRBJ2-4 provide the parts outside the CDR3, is DGGITQSPKYLFRKEGQNVTLSCEQNLNHDAMYWYRQDPGQGLRLIYYSQIVNDFQKGDIAEGYSVSREKKESFPLTVTSAQKNPTAFYLCASSRQLTSGGAVAKNIQYFGAGTRLSVL.

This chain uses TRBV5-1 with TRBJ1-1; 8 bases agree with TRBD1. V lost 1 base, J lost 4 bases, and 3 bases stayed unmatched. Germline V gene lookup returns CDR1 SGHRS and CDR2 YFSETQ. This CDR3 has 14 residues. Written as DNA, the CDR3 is TGCGCCAGCAGCTTGCAGGGGGCTAGCACTGAAGCTTTCTTT. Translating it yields CASSLQGASTEAFF.

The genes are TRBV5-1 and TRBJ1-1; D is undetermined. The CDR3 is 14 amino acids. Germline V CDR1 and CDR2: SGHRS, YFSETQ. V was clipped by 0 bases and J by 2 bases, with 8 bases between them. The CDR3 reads CASSLGTTNTEAFF. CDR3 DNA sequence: TGCGCCAGCAGCTTGGGGACTACAAACACTGAAGCTTTCTTT.

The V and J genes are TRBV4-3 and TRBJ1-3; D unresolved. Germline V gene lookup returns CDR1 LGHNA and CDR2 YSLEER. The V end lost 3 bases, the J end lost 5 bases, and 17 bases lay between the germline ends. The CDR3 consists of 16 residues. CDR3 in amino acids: CASSHSRESTRNTIYF. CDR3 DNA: TGCGCCAGCAGCCACAGCCGGGAGTCTACGAGAAACACCATATATTTT.

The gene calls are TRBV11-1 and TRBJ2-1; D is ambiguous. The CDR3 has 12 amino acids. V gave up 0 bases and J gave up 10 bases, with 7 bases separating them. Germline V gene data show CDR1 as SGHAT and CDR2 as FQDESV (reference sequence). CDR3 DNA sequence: TGTGCCAGCAGCTTAGCCCCTCCGGAGCAGTTCTTC. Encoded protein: CASSLAPPEQFF.

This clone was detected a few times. The CDR3 sequence: CATSRKATGAGSAFF. CDR3 nucleotides: TGTGCCACCAGCAGGAAGGCGACAGGCGCGGGCTCGGCTTTCTTT. V and J are TRBV15 and TRBJ1-1; possible D gene TRBD1, 6 bases. The ends were cut back, 3 bases at V and 11 bases at J, with 22 bases in the middle. This CDR3 region has 15 residues. Per the germline V gene, CDR1 is LNHNV and CDR2 is YYDKDF (reference sequence).

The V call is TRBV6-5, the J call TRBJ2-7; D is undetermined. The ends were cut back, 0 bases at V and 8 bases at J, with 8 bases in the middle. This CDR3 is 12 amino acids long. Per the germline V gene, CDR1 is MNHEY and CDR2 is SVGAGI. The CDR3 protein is CASSYSFVQQYF. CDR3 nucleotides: TGTGCCAGCAGTTACTCGTTCGTTCAGCAGTACTTC.

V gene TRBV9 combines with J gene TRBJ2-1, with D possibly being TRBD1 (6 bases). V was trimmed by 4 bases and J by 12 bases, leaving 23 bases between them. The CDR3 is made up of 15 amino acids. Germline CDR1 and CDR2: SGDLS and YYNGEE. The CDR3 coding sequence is TGTGCCAGCAGCCCAGAAGGAAGCAGCAGGGGCGGGCAGTTCTTC. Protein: CASSPEGSSRGGQFF. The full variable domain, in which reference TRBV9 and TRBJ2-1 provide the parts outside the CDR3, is DSGVTQTPKHLITATGQRVTLRCSPRSGDLSVYWYQQSLDQGLQFLIQYYNGEERAKGNILERFSAQQFPDLHSELNLSSLELGDSALYFCASSPEGSSRGGQFFGPGTRLTVL.

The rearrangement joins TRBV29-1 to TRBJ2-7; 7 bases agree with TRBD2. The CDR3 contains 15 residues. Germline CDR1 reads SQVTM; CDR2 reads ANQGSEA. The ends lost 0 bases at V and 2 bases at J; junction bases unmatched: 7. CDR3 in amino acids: CSVEDSSGKPYEQYF. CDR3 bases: TGCAGCGTTGAAGATTCCAGCGGGAAACCCTACGAGCAGTACTTC.

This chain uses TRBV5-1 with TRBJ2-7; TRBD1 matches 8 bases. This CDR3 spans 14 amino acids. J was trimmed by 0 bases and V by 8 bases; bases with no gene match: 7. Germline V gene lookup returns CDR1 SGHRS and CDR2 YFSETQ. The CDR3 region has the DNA TGCGCCAGTAGGACAGGGACGAACTCCTACGAGCAGTACTTC. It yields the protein CASRTGTNSYEQYF.